The rows below give T cell receptor beta chains drawn from one sample of a study of cytomegalovirus exposure and HLA in healthy donors. Some clones are missing from TCRdb's copy, which holds only in-frame ones; the method was immunoSEQ multiplex PCR. The sample has tens of thousands of clones, approximately 96% seen once; the top ten hold roughly 1.5%. The sequencing sample was made of PBMCs. Receptors originate from a young woman in good health and CMV-seropositive. The CDR3 runs from the conserved cysteine through the conserved F or W. Each record gives: D gene, J gene, clone size, V gene, CDR3 DNA, CDR3 protein. A D gene is named only where the DNA matches it firmly. Clone size, where shown, is once, few, many, or a class for clones that have expanded.

>-|TRBJ1-5|-|TRBV7-2
TGTGCCAGCAGCCAACAGGGTGGGGATCAGCCCCAGCATTTT
CASSQQGGDQPQHF
>TRBD1|TRBJ2-3|-|TRBV19
TGTGCCAGTAGTATACAAGGGGGCACCACAGATACGCAGTATTTT
CASSIQGGTTDTQYF
>TRBD2|TRBJ2-1|-|TRBV30
TGTGCCGCCGGACTAGCGGGAGCTGAGCAGTTCTTC
CAAGLAGAEQFF
>TRBD1|TRBJ1-4|-|TRBV19
TGTGCCAGTCGACCCCGGGACAGGGTGGAAAAACTGTTTTTT
CASRPRDRVEKLFF
>-|TRBJ1-1|-|TRBV27
TGTGCCAGCAGTTTAGGGGGCGCGAGGGCTTTCTTT
CASSLGGARAFF
>TRBD1|TRBJ2-6|-|TRBV7-2
TGTGCCATTCACAGGGGCTTGCTGGCCAACGTCCTGACTTTC
CAIHRGLLANVLTF
>-|TRBJ2-6|-|TRBV21-1
TGTGCCAGCAGGGCCTTACAGGCCTCTGGGGCCAACGTCCTGACTTTC
CASRALQASGANVLTF
>-|TRBJ1-2|-|TRBV28
TGTGCCAGCAGTTTTGGGGGGGCAGTCTATGGCTACACCTTC
CASSFGGAVYGYTF
>-|TRBJ1-1|-|TRBV29-1
TGCAGCGTTGAGCAGGAGGACACTGAAGCTTTCTTT
CSVEQEDTEAFF
>-|TRBJ2-1|-|TRBV28
TGTGCCAGCAGTTTAGCAGGGGCCCATGAGCAGTTCTTC
CASSLAGAHEQFF
>TRBD2|TRBJ2-3|-|TRBV6-6
TGTGCCAGCAGTTACGAGGCGGGAGGGGGGGATACGCAGTATTTT
CASSYEAGGGDTQYF
>TRBD2|TRBJ2-7|-|TRBV27
TGTGCCAGCAGTCCCCAGACTAGCGGGGCCTACGAGCAGTACTTC
CASSPQTSGAYEQYF
>TRBD2|TRBJ2-7|-|TRBV9
TGTGCCAGCAGCGTAGACCCGACTAGCTATAACGAGCAGTACTTC
CASSVDPTSYNEQYF
>-|TRBJ1-2|-|TRBV19
TGTGCCAGCCGTCGAGGGACTAACTATGGCTACACCTTC
CASRRGTNYGYTF
>TRBD1|TRBJ1-1|-|TRBV7-6
TGTGCCAGCAGCTTAGGGAGGGGGCCCATGAACACTGAAGCTTTCTTT
CASSLGRGPMNTEAFF
>TRBD1|TRBJ1-5|once|TRBV2
TGTGCCAGCACTGGGACAGGGGGCAGTCAGCCCCAGCATTTT
CASTGTGGSQPQHF
>TRBD1|TRBJ1-2|-|TRBV10-3
TGTGCCATCAGTGAAGGGACAGGGGATAACTATGGCTACACCTTC
CAISEGTGDNYGYTF
>TRBD1|TRBJ1-5|few|TRBV7-9
TGTGCCAGCAGTTCTCGACAGGGCGGATGGGATCAGCCCCAGCATTTT
CASSSRQGGWDQPQHF
>-|TRBJ2-1|-|TRBV7-8
TGTGCCAGCAGCTTAGAGAGCGTCAGCTCCTACAATGAGCAGTTCTTC
CASSLESVSSYNEQFF
>-|TRBJ2-3|-|TRBV29-1
TGCAGCATACGGAGGGCGGGATTCACAGATACGCAGTATTTT
CSIRRAGFTDTQYF
>-|TRBJ2-1|-|TRBV5-4
TGTGCCAGCAGCTGGGGGGTCCTAGATGTTGAGCAGTTCTTC
CASSWGVLDVEQFF
>-|TRBJ2-1|-|TRBV14
TGTGCCAGCAGCCAAGCAGTAGGAAGGGGATCCTACAATGAGCAGTTCTTC
CASSQAVGRGSYNEQFF
>-|TRBJ1-1|-|TRBV2
TGTGCCAGCGTGGTTCAGGGAGGGAACACTGAAGCTTTCTTT
CASVVQGGNTEAFF
>-|TRBJ2-3|once|TRBV6-1
TGTGCCAGCAGTCCCAGCCGGGTGTATACGCAGTATTTT
CASSPSRVYTQYF
>-|TRBJ2-7|once|TRBV11-2
TGTGCCAGCAGCTTAGATAGACTAGATTACGAGCAGTACTTC
CASSLDRLDYEQYF
>-|TRBJ1-5|-|TRBV19
TGTGCCGTGGCAGGCCCCCTCAATCAGCCCCAGCATTTT
CAVAGPLNQPQHF
>-|TRBJ1-4|-|TRBV2
TGTGCCAGCAGTCTGCAGCCTCTAGCTGAAAAACTGTTTTTT
CASSLQPLAEKLFF
>TRBD2|TRBJ2-1|-|TRBV7-2
TGTGCCAGCAGCTTTTTAGCGGGAGGGCCCTCGGATGAGCAGTTCTTC
CASSFLAGGPSDEQFF
>TRBD2|TRBJ2-1|once|TRBV19
TGTGCCAGTAGTGCGCCGGGACTAGCGGGAATAGACAATGAGCAGTTCTTC
CASSAPGLAGIDNEQFF
>TRBD2|TRBJ2-5|-|TRBV28
TGTGCCAGCAGTCAGAGAGCGGGAGGCGGGGAGACCCAGTACTTC
CASSQRAGGGETQYF
>-|TRBJ1-2|-|TRBV5-1
TGCGCCAGCAGCCCCCGCGAGGGAGTCTATGGCTACACCTTC
CASSPREGVYGYTF
>-|TRBJ2-2|-|TRBV7-2
TGTGCCAGCAGCTTAATCGCTAGCTACACCGGGGAGCTGTTTTTT
CASSLIASYTGELFF
>TRBD1|TRBJ1-2|-|TRBV4-2
TGTGCCAGCAGCCAAGGGACAGGGACCTATGGCTACACCTTC
CASSQGTGTYGYTF
>-|TRBJ2-1|-|TRBV7-9
TGTGCCACCCCCAGGCGGGACTCCTACAATGAGCAGTTCTTC
CATPRRDSYNEQFF
>TRBD2|TRBJ2-1|-|TRBV6-5
TGTGCCAGCAGTTCACCCTTGGCTAGCGGGCCAAATGAGCAGTTCTTC
CASSSPLASGPNEQFF
>-|TRBJ2-1|-|TRBV5-1
TGCGCCAGCAGCTTGGAGACAACCACCTACAATGAGCAGTTCTTC
CASSLETTTYNEQFF
>TRBD1|TRBJ1-4|once|TRBV4-1
TGCGCCAGCAGCCCCGTCGGGACAGGGCGTGAAAAACTGTTTTTT
CASSPVGTGREKLFF
>-|TRBJ1-4|-|TRBV5-8
TGTGCCAGCAGCTTTCTCCGAGGACAGCGTGAAAAACTGTTTTTT
CASSFLRGQREKLFF
>-|TRBJ2-6|-|TRBV28
TGTGCCAGCAGTTTGGGGAGTAGCTTCTCTGGGGCCAACGTCCTGACTTTC
CASSLGSSFSGANVLTF
>TRBD2|TRBJ2-7|-|TRBV19
TGTGCCAGTAGAAACACCCGCCCCGGGACTAGCGGGAGGCCCCTAGACTACGAGCAGTACTTC
CASRNTRPGTSGRPLDYEQYF
>TRBD2|TRBJ2-7|-|TRBV7-9
TGTGCCAGCAGCGCCCCGGGACTAGAAGGCCCCAAGTCCTACGAGCAGTACTTC
CASSAPGLEGPKSYEQYF
>TRBD2|TRBJ2-5|-|TRBV7-9
TGTGCCAGCAGCTTAAGACTAGCGGGAGGTCGAGAGACCCAGTACTTC
CASSLRLAGGRETQYF
>-|TRBJ2-5|-|TRBV11-2
TGTGCCAGCAGCTTAGAACCAGCAGGGTATCAAGAGACCCAGTACTTC
CASSLEPAGYQETQYF
>TRBD2|TRBJ2-7|once|TRBV6-1
TGTGCCAGCAGTGCACTAGCGGGAGGTCTTAGTGACGAGCAGTACTTC
CASSALAGGLSDEQYF
>-|TRBJ1-2|-|TRBV27
TGTGCCAGCAGTTTAGGGGGGAGCTATGGCTACACCTTC
CASSLGGSYGYTF
>-|TRBJ1-1|-|TRBV30
TGTGCCTGGACGAGGGGGACGGCTGAAGCTTTCTTT
CAWTRGTAEAFF
>TRBD2|TRBJ2-1|-|TRBV4-2
TGTGCCAGCAGCCCCATAGAGGAGCTAGCGGGGATCAATGAGCAGTTCTTC
CASSPIEELAGINEQFF
>TRBD1|TRBJ2-1|once|TRBV18
TGTGCCAGCTCACCCTCGATCGGACAGGGGTACAATGAGCAGTTCTTC
CASSPSIGQGYNEQFF
>TRBD1|TRBJ1-2|once|TRBV19
TGTGCCAGTAGTCGGGACAGAGCTAACTATGGCTACACCTTC
CASSRDRANYGYTF
>-|TRBJ1-2|-|TRBV7-2
TGTGCCAGCCGACCCCCGACAGACTATGGCTACACCTTC
CASRPPTDYGYTF
>-|TRBJ2-3|-|TRBV29-1
TGCAGCGTTGACTGGCTCACAGATACGCAGTATTTT
CSVDWLTDTQYF
>TRBD1|TRBJ1-4|-|TRBV28
TGTGCCAGCAGTCTCCCGGGACAGTCGGACGAAAAACTGTTTTTT
CASSLPGQSDEKLFF
>TRBD2|TRBJ2-7|-|TRBV11-3
TGTGCCAGCAGCGTGGGACTAGCGGGAGTCGGCGAGCAGTACTTC
CASSVGLAGVGEQYF
>-|TRBJ2-1|-|TRBV6-5
TGTGCCAGCAGTTACTTGACAAAATACAATGAGCAGTTCTTC
CASSYLTKYNEQFF
>TRBD2|TRBJ2-1|-|TRBV4-1
TGCGCCAGCAGCCAAGCTAGCGGGAGCCACAATGAGCAGTTCTTC
CASSQASGSHNEQFF
>TRBD2|TRBJ2-2|-|TRBV4-1
TGCGCCAGCAGCCCCAAACTTACTAGCGGGAGGAATCCCGGGGAGCTGTTTTTT
CASSPKLTSGRNPGELFF
>TRBD1|TRBJ2-7|-|TRBV9
TGTGCCAGCAGCTCCCCGGGACAGGGTACCTACGAGCAGTACTTC
CASSSPGQGTYEQYF
>-|TRBJ1-1|-|TRBV7-2
TGTGCCAGCAGCTTAGAACAGAACACTGAAGCTTTCTTT
CASSLEQNTEAFF
>TRBD2|TRBJ2-7|-|TRBV11-2
TGTGCCAGCAGCTTATATCTAGCGGACTACGAGCAGTACTTC
CASSLYLADYEQYF